Sequencing of this T cell receptor (beta chain) was carried out in a study of blood T cell repertoires in COVID-19 (dated by TCRdb to 2019 to 2021). Describing the broader study: Samples covering the acute and convalescent phases of COVID-19 were provided by collaborators in the United States, Italy and Spain. HLA class I and class II types, where available, came from metadata supplied by the sample provider rather than from assay-based typing. Samples were obtained from the ongoing ImmuneRACE study (first 160 participants) and from 950 to 1,500 subjects provided by 6 global collaborators. The prospective study material was composed of cDNA or gDNA derived from T cells, B-cell-depleted T cells, or PBMCs. A de-identified subject ID, COVID-19 status, age in years and sex were almost always included in the sample metadata. Deeply sampled blood TCRbeta repertoires from subjects exposed to, actively infected with, or recovered from COVID-19 were included in the dataset. The repertoires were released in a freely available public database intended as a resource for research on the immune response to SARS-CoV-2. Overall study results and their limits: How much clinical and demographic metadata was included differed by source and by participant, and the metadata was provided uncurated.

TCRbeta CDR3 regions were amplified from genomic DNA by means of the immunoSEQ Assay, a bias-controlled multiplex PCR. Concerning the study's data processing: Nucleated cell counts per sample were estimated from amplification of reference gene primers within the assay. To quantify the absolute abundance of each unique TCRbeta CDR3 rearrangement, sequence reads were collapsed and filtered. Productive Simpson clonality was computed per sample as the square root of Simpson's diversity index over productive rearrangements. The table comes from immuneACCESS by way of TCRdb, which keeps in-frame sequences with V and J called. Part of the clones is missing from these tables; in studies checked, under half for an unresolved V gene and the rest for unknown reasons. The V and J calls and clone size are taken from that table; D and trimming were inferred from the DNA. In this sample the table shows roughly 150,000 clones, roughly 93% of which occur a single time. The ten largest clones add up to around 5% of the sample.

Of note for this clone: No cognate antigen has been identified for it. No base-level quality is on record; no much larger clone is a single base apart.

At one collaborating source in Seattle, patients were enrolled during active infection and were followed longitudinally through the course of disease. Each collaborating institution followed its own protocols to collect whole blood in K2EDTA tubes. For TCRbeta analysis, collaborator samples were shipped as frozen whole blood, as isolated PBMCs, or as DNA extracted from either sample type. V drops 5 bases and J drops 0 bases, leaving 6 bases in between. From a lookup of the germline V gene, CDR1 and CDR2 are MDHEN and SYDVKM. The CDR3 goes from the cysteine to the phenylalanine over 13 residues. The entry retains the CDR3 DNA only, 39 bases that are in frame from base 1.

The TCR was taken from a man between 18 and 35 years old with COVID-19, enrolled during active disease. What was sequenced was peripheral blood. The receptor chain draws on TRBV28 and TRBJ2-3, with no reliable assignment of the D segment. The DNA reads TGTGCCAGCAGTATCTCCAGCACAGATACGCAGTATTTT. It codes for CASSISSTDTQYF.